This T cell receptor (beta chain) stems from a study of response to subunit inactivated influenza vaccine. TCRdb re-derived calls from the RT-PCR reads in MiXCR, one entry per CDR3 protein. This table holds around 790,000 distinct CDR3 sequences, about 20% found once. The CDR3 has 16 amino acids. From germline, CDR1 is SGHRS and CDR2 YFSETQ. V was clipped by 0 bases and J by 4 bases, with 14 bases between them. Sample: PBMCs from blood, taken 4 to 6 days after vaccination. The chain combines TRBV5-1 with TRBJ2-1; D might be TRBD1 or TRBD2, each matching 5 bases. The source of this sequence is a man over 45 who received an inactivated influenza vaccine. For the CDR3, the DNA is TGCGCCAGCAGCTTGGCCGGGACCCGGCGATACAATGAGCAGTTCTTC. Protein: CASSLAGTRRYNEQFF.